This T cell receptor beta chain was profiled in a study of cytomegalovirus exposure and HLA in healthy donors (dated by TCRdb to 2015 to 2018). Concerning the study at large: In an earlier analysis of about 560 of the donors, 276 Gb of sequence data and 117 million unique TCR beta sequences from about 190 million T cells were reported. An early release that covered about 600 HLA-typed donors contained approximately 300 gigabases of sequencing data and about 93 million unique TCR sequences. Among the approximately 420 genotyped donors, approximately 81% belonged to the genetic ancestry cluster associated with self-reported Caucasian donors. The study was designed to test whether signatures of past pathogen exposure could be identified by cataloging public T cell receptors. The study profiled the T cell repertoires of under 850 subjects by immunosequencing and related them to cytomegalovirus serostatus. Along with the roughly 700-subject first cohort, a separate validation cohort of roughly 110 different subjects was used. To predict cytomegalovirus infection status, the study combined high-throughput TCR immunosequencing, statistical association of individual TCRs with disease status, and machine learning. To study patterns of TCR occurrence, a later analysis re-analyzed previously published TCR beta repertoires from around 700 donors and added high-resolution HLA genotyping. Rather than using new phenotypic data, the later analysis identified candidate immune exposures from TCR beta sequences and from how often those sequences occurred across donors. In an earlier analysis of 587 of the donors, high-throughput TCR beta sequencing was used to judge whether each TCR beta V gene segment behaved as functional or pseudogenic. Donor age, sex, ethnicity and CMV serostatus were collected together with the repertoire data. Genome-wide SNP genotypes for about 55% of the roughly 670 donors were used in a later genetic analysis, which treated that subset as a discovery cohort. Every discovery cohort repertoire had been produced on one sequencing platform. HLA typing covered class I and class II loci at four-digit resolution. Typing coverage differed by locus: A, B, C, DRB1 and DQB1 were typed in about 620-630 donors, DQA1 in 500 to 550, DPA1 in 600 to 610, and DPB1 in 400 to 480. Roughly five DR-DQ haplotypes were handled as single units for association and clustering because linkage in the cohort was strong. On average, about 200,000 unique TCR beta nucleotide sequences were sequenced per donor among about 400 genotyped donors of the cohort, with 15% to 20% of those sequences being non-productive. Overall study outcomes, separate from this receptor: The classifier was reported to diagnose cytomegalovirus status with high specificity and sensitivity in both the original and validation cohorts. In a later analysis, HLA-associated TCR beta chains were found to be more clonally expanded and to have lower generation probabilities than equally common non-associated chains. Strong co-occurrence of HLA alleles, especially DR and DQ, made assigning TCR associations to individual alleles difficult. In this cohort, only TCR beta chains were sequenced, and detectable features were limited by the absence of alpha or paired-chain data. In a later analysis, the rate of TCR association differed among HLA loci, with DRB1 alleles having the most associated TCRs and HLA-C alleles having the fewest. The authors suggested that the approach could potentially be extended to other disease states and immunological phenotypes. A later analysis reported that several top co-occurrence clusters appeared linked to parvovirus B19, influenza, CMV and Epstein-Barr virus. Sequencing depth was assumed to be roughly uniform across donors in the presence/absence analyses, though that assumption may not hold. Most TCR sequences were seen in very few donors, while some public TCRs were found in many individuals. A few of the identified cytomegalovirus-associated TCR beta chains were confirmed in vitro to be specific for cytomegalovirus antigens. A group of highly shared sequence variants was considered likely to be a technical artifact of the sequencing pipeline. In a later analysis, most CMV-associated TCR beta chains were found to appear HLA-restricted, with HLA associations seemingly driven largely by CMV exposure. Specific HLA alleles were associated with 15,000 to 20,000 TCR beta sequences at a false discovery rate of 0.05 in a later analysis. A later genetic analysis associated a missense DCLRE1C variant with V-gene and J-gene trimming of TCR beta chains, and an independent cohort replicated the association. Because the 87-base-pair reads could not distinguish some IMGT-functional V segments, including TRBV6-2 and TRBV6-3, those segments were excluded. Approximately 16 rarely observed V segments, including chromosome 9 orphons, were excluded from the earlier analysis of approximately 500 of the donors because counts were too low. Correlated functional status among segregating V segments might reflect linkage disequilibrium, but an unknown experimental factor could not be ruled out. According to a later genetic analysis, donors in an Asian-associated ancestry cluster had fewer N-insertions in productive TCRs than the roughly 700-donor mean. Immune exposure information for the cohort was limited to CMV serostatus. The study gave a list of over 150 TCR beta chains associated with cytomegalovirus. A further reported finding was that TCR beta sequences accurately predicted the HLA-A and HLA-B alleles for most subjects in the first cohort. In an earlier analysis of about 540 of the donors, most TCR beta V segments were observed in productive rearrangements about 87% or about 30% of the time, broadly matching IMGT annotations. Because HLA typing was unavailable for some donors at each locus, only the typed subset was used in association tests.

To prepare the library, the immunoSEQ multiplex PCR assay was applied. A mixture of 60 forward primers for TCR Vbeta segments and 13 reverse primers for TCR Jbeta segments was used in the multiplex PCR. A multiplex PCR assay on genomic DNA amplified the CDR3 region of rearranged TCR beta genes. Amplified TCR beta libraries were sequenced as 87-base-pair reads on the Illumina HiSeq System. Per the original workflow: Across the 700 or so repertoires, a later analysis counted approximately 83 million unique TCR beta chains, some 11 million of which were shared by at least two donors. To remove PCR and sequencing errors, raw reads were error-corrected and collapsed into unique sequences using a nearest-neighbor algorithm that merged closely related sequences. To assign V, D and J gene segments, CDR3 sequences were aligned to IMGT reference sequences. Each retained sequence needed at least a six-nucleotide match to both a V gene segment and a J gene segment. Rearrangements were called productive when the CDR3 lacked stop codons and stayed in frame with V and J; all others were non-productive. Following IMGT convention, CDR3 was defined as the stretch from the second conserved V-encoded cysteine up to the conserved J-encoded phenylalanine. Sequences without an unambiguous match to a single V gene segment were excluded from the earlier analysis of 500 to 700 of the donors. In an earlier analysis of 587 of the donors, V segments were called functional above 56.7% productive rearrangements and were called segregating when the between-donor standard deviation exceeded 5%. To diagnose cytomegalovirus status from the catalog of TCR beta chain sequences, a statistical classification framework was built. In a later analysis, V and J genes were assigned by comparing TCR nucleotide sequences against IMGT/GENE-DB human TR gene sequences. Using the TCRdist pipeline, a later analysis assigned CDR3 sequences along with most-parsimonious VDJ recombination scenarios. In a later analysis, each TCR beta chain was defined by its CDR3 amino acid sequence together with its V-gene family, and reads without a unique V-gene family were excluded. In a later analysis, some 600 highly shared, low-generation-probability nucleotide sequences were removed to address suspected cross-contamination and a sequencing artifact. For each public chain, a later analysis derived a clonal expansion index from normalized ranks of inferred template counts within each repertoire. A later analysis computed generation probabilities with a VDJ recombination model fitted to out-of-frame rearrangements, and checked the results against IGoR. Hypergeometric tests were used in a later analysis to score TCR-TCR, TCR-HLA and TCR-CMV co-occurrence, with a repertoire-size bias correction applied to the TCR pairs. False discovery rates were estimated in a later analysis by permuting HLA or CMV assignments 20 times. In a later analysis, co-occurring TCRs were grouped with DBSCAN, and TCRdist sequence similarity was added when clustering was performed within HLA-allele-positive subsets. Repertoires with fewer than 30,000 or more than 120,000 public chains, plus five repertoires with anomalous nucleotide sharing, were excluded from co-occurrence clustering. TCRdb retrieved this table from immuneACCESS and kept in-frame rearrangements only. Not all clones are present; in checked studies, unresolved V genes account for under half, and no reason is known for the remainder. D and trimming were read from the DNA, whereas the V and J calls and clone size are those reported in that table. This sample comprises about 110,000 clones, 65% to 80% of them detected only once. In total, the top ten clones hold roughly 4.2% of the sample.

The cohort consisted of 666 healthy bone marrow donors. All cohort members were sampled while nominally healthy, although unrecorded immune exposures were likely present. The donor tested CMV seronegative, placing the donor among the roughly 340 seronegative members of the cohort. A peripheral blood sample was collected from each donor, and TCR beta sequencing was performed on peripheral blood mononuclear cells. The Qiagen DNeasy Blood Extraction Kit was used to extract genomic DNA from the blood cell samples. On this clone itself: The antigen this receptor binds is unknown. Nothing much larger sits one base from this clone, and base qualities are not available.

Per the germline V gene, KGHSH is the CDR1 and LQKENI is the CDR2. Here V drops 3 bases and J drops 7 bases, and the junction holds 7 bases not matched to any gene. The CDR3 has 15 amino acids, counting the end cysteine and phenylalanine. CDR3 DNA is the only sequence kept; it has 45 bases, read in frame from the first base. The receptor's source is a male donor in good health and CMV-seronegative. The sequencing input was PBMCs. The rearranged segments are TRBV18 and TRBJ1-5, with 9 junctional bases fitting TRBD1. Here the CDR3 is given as CASSPRTGVVQPQHF. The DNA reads TGTGCCAGCTCACCTAGGACAGGGGTCGTCCAGCCCCAGCATTTT. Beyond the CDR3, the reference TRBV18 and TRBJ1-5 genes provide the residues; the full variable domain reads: NAGVMQNPRHLVRRRGQEARLRCSPMKGHSHVYWYRQLPEEGLKFMVYLQKENIIDESGMPKERFSAEFPKEGPSILRIQQVVRGDSAAYFCASSPRTGVVQPQHFGDGTRLSIL.